This T cell receptor beta chain stems from a study of T-cell reconstitution after alpha-beta-depleted transplantation in children (dated by TCRdb to about 2016). In terms of the full investigation: The study quantitatively tracked T-cell immune reconstitution after TCRalphabeta/CD19-depleted allogeneic hematopoietic cell transplantation in children using TCR repertoire profiling. Results and caveats for the whole study, not just this receptor: Over the following months the frequencies of hyperexpanded clones went down, and after one year T-cell counts and TCRbeta diversity were mostly credited to newly produced T cells. In some patients, the high TCRbeta diversity seen at day 60 was put down to recipient T cells and intrathymic progenitors that had survived conditioning. Apparently early alphabetaT-cell count recovery about two months after transplant reportedly relied on only several hundred rapidly expanded clones derived from non-depleted graft cells.

This clonotype came up a few times. The target of this receptor is not known. No much larger clonotype is one base removed from it; base qualities were not supplied. What this sample's treatment or condition label stands for: allogeneic hematopoietic cell transplantation with graft depleted of TCRalphabeta T cells and CD19 B cells. The children who served as transplant recipients had been given grafts of TCRalphabeta/CD19-depleted allogeneic hematopoietic cells. The CDR3 spans 15 residues, from the cysteine through the phenylalanine. Only the CDR3 DNA stays, 45 bases, in frame from base 1. CDR1 LGHNA and CDR2 YSLEER were looked up in the germline V gene. V lost 2 bases and J lost 5 bases; the stretch between them is 15 bases long. Library preparation used PCR. Sequencing relied on an Illumina HiSeq 2500. Molecular barcoding was employed in the preparation of TCR libraries, with unique molecular identifiers being used to normalize TCRbeta repertoire quantification. The public reads were reprocessed in TCRdb via fastp at Q25 and MiXCR, keeping in-frame beta chains. A single entry per CDR3 protein holds the most common genes and DNA from its merged rows. The table for this sample lists fewer than 450,000 distinct CDR3 sequences; roughly 16% of them were counted only once. Approximately 38% of the sample rests with the top ten.

The receptor comes from a male patient aged 2 to 10 who had a stem cell transplant for acute lymphoblastic leukemia, so the T cells may come from the graft donor. The sample here was PBMCs, mostly from graft donor cells, taken 360 days after TCRalphabeta/CD19-depleted stem cell transplant. This chain is built from TRBV4-3 and TRBJ2-5; the D element could tentatively be TRBD1 or TRBD2, as 6 bases agree for each. The bases are TGCGCCAGCAGCCAAACCCGGGGGCATGGCGAGACCCAGTACTTC. Its translation reads: CASSQTRGHGETQYF.